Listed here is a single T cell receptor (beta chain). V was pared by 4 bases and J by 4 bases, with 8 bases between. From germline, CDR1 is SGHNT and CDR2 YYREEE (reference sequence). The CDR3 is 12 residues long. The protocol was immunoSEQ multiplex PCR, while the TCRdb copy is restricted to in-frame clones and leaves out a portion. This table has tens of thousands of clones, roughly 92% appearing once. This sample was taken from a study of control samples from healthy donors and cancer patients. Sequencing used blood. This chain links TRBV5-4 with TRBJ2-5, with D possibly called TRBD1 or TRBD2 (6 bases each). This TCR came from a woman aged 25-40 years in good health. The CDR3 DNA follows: TGTGCCAGCAGCCGGGGGCGAGAGACCCAGTACTTC. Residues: CASSRGRETQYF.